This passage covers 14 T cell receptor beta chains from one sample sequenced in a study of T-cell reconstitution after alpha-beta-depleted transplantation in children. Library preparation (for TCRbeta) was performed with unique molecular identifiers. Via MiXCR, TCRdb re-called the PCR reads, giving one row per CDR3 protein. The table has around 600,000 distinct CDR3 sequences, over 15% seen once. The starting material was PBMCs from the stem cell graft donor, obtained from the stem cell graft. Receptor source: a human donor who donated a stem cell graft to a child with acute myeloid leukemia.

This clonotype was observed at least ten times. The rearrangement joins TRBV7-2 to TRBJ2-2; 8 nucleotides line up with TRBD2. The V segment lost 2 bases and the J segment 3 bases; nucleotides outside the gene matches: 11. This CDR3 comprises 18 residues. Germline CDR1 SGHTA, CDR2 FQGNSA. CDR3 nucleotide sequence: TGTGCCAGCAGCTTAATTAGGACTAGCCCTACGGACACCGGGGAGCTGTTTTTT. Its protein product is CASSLIRTSPTDTGELFF.

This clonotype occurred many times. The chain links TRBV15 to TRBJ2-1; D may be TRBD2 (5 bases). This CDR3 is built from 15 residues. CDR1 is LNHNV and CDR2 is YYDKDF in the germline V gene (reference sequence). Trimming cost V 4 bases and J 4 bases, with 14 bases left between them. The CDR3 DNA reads TGTGCCACCAGCAACGGGATCCAGGATTACAATGAGCAGTTCTTC. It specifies CATSNGIQDYNEQFF.

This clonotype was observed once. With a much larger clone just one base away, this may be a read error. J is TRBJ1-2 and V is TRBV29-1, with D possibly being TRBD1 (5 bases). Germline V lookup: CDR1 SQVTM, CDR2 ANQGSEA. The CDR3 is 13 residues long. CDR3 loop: CSVEEGLNYGSTF. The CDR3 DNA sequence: TGCAGCGTTGAAGAGGGGCTAAACTATGGCTCCACCTTC.

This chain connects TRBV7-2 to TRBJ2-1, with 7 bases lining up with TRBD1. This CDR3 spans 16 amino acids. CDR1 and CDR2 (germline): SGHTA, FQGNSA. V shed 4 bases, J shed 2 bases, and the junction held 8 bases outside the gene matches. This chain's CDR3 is CASSSMTGMTYNEQFF. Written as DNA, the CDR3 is TGTGCCAGCAGCTCCATGACAGGGATGACCTACAATGAGCAGTTCTTC.

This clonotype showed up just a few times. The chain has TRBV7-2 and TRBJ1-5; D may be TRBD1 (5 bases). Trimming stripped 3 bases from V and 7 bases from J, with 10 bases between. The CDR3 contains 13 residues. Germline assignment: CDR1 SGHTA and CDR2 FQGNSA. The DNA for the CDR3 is TGTGCCAGCAGCTTGATCGGGACGCAGCCCCAGCATTTT. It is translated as CASSLIGTQPQHF.

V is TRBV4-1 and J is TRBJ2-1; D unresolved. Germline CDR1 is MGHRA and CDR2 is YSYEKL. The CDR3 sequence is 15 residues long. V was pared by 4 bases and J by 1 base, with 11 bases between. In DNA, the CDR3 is TGCGCCAGCAGCCTGAATAGTCCGTCCTACAATGAGCAGTTCTTC. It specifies CASSLNSPSYNEQFF.

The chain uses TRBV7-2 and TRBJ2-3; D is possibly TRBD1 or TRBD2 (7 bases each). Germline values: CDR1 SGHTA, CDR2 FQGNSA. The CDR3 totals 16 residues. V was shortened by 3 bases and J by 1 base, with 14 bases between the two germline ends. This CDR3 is CASSFPRGGRTDTQYF. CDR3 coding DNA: TGTGCCAGCAGCTTCCCCAGGGGGGGCCGCACAGATACGCAGTATTTT.

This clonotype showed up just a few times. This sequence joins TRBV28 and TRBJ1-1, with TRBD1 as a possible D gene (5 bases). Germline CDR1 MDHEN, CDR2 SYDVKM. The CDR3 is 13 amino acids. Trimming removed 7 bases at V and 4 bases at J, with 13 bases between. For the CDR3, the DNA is TGTGCCAGCATTGGCAGGGCAGGCACTGAAGCTTTCTTT. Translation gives CASIGRAGTEAFF.

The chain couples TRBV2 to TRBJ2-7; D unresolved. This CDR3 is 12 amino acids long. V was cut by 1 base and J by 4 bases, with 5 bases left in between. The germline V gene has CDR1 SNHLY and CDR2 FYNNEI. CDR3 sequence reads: CASSEEVYEQYF. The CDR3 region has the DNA TGTGCCAGCAGTGAAGAAGTGTACGAGCAGTACTTC.

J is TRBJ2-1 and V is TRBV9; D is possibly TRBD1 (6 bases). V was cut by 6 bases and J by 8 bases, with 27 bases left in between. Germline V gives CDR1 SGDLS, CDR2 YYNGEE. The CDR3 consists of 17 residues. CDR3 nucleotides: TGTGCCAGCACCCCCGTAGACGGGACAACCCTTCCCCATGAGCAGTTCTTC. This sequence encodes CASTPVDGTTLPHEQFF.

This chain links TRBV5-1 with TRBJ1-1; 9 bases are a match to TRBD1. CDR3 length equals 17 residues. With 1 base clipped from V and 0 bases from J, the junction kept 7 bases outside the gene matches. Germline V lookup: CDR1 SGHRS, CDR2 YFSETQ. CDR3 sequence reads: CASSLSTGGSMNTEAFF. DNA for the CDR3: TGCGCCAGCAGCTTGTCCACAGGGGGCTCTATGAACACTGAAGCTTTCTTT.

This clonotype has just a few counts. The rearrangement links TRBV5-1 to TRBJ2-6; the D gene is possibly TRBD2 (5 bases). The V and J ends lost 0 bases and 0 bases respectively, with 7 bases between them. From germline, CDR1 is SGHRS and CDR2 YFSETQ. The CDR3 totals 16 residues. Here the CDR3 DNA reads TGCGCCAGCAGCTTGGCTACTAGCTCTGGGGCCAACGTCCTGACTTTC. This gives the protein CASSLATSSGANVLTF.

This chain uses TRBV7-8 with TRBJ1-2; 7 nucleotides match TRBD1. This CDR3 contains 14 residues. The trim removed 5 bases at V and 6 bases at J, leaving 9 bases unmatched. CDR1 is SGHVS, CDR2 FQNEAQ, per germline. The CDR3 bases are TGTGCCAGCAGCCCGGGTCAGGGGGATGATGGCTACACCTTC. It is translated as CASSPGQGDDGYTF.

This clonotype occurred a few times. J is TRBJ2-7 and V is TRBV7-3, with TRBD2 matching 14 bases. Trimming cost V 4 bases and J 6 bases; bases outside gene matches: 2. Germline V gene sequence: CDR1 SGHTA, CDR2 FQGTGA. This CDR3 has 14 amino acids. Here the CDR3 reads CASSSGLAGGEQYF. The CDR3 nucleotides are TGTGCCAGCAGCTCAGGACTAGCGGGGGGCGAGCAGTACTTC.